This T cell receptor beta chain was recorded in a study of cytomegalovirus exposure and HLA in healthy donors. Study at large: A later analysis reported the same platform for the 120 validation repertoires and the roughly 650 first-cohort repertoires. Study-level findings and limits: Later, an analysis found that TCR clusters from the first cohort tended to co-occur in the roughly 120 validation repertoires. It was reported that the classifier diagnosed cytomegalovirus status with high specificity and sensitivity in both the original and validation cohorts. Researchers reported that a few CMV-associated chains were confirmed in vitro as CMV antigen-specific.

Worth noting for this clone: The target antigen is unknown.

The data were produced by immunoSEQ multiplex PCR, yet TCRdb's version contains in-frame clones alone and is incomplete. The sample includes 110,000 or so clones, more than 75% of them seen just once. Germline-derived CDR1 and CDR2 are SGHRS and YFSETQ. After removal of 4 bases from V and 0 bases from J, the junction contained 13 bases not matched to a gene. The CDR3 is 19 residues long. The V gene is TRBV5-1, the J gene TRBJ2-5, with 12 bases that match TRBD2. The receptor's source is a woman in her 30s in good health and CMV-seronegative. The sample taken for sequencing was PBMCs. The CDR3 DNA sequence: TGCGCCAGCAGCCCGCCTCTAGCGGGGGGGTCAAAGTACCAAGAGACCCAGTACTTC. Translated: CASSPPLAGGSKYQETQYF.